This T cell receptor (beta chain) was captured by sequencing in a study of radiation and T cells in renal cell carcinoma. Findings and limits, study-wide: Pretreatment tumor biopsies were lacking, so baseline clonotypes are unknown.

V lost 0 bases and J 8 bases, leaving 10 bases between the germline ends. The V gene's germline CDR1 is MGHRA and CDR2 YSYEKL. The CDR3 is made up of 13 amino acids. Time point noted: blood 4 weeks post-SBRT, at nephrectomy. The treatment denotes: 15 Gy SBRT to primary tumor, nephrectomy 4 weeks later. Nephrectomy followed 15 Gy stereotactic body radiation by 4 weeks. Serial blood draws occurred at baseline and 2 and 4 weeks post-SBRT. To note about this clone: Its antigen is not identified.

The method was immunoSEQ multiplex PCR; TCRdb's version includes in-frame clones alone and lacks a portion of them. The data contain 150,000 or so clones, roughly 90% of them seen just once; the ten biggest clones take up about 11%. This chain joins TRBV4-1 and TRBJ1-2; the D gene is possibly TRBD1 (6 bases). This clonotype originated in a woman aged 50 to 65 with renal cell carcinoma. The source was blood, collected from a patient whose treatment included radiotherapy and nephrectomy. The CDR3 protein is CASSQEGGSGYTF. CDR3 nucleotide sequence: TGCGCCAGCAGCCAAGAGGGGGGCTCGGGCTACACCTTC.